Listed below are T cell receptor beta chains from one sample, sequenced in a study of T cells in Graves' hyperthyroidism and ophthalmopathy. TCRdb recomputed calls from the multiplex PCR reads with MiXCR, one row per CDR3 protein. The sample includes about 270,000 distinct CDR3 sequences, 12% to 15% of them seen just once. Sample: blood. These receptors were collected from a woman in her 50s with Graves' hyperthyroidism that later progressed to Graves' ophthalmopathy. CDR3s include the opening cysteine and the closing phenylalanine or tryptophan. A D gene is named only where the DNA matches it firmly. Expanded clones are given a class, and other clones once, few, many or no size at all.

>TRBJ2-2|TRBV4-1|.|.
TGCGCCAGCAGCCAAGAAGGGGGGGGAGCCGGGGAGCTGTTTTTT
CASSQEGGGAGELFF
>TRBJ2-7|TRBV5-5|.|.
TGTGCCAGCAGCGTCGGGGACGGCTCCTACGAGCAGTACTTC
CASSVGDGSYEQYF
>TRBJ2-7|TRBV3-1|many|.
TGTGCCAGCAGCCAAGGCGGGACTCTGAAAGAGCAGTACTTC
CASSQGGTLKEQYF
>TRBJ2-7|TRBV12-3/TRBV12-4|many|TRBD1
TGTGCCAGCAGGCGCGGACAGGCCACCTACGAGCAGTACTTC
CASRRGQATYEQYF
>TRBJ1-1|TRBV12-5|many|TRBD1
TGTGCTGGATATACCGGGACAGAAGGGGCTGAAGCTTTCTTT
CAGYTGTEGAEAFF
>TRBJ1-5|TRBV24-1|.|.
TGTGCCACCAGTGATTTGCCCGGACGGATTAGCAATCAGCCCCAGCATTTT
CATSDLPGRISNQPQHF
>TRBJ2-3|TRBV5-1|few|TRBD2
TGCGCCAGCAGCCCTCGACTAGCAAACACAGATACGCAGTATTTT
CASSPRLANTDTQYF
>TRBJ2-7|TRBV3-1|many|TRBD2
TGTGCCAGCAGCCAGTCGACTAGCGGGAGGGGCGAGCAGTACTTC
CASSQSTSGRGEQYF
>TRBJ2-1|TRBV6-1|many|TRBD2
TGTGCCAGCAGTGAAGCGCTCGGACTAGCAGGGAATGAGCAGTTCTTC
CASSEALGLAGNEQFF
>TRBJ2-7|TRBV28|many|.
TGTGCTAGTGCCCTTGCCTACGAGCAGTACTTC
CASALAYEQYF
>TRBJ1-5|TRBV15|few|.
TGTGCCACCAGCACCGCGAGCAATCAGCCCCAGCATTTT
CATSTASNQPQHF
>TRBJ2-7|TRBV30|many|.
TGTGCCTGGAGGAGATGGGGGGACGAGCAGTACTTC
CAWRRWGDEQYF